The T cell receptor (beta chain) described here comes from a study of blood T cell repertoires in COVID-19. Study-level information: Whether acute or convalescent, the COVID-19 samples came from the United States, Italy and Spain.

The germline V gene has CDR1 SGHVS and CDR2 FNYEAQ. V dropped 4 bases and J dropped 8; count of bases not matched to a gene: 21. This CDR3 comprises 18 residues. The data were produced by immunoSEQ multiplex PCR, yet TCRdb's version contains in-frame clones alone and is incomplete. This repertoire shows about 29,000 clones, 75% to 90% found once; its top ten account for roughly 15%. The chain uses TRBV7-6 and TRBJ1-2, with 8 bases aligning to TRBD1. The clonotype comes from a man older than 75 with acute or convalescent COVID-19. The sequenced material came from peripheral blood. CDR3 coding DNA: TGTGCCAGCAGCTCACAGCGTTTCGCCAGGGGGCTTGGGCGAGGCTACACCTTC. As protein: CASSSQRFARGLGRGYTF.